The rows below give T cell receptor beta chains drawn from one sample of a study of post-analysis software for immune sequencing data. A single record per CDR3 protein comes from TCRdb applying MiXCR to the PCR reads. The data show approximately 260,000 distinct CDR3 sequences, 35% to 45% seen once. Sequencing used blood. These receptors originate from a girl under 18 with multiple sclerosis. The CDR3 runs from the conserved cysteine through the conserved F or W. A D gene is named only where the DNA matches it firmly. Clone size appears in some rows only: once, few, many, or a class for an expanded clone.

j_call cdr3_length v_call clone_size d_call cdr3_aa cdr3_nt
TRBJ2-2 15 TRBV5-1 . . CASSVARTLTGELFF TGCGCCAGCAGCGTCGCCCGGACTCTGACCGGGGAGCTGTTTTTT
TRBJ2-3 15 TRBV20-1 many TRBD2 CSARLRGGSTDTQYF TGCAGTGCTAGATTACGCGGGGGATCCACAGATACGCAGTATTTT
TRBJ2-6 16 TRBV7-3 many . CASSSEGFSGANVLTF TGTGCCAGCAGCTCAGAGGGATTCTCTGGGGCCAACGTCCTGACTTTC
TRBJ1-2 15 TRBV2 few TRBD1 CASSQGTGGNYGYTF TGTGCCAGCAGCCAAGGGACAGGAGGAAACTATGGCTACACCTTC
TRBJ2-3 15 TRBV5-1 many TRBD1 CASSLGQGGTDTQYF TGTGCCAGCAGCTTAGGTCAGGGGGGCACAGATACGCAGTATTTT
TRBJ1-5 14 TRBV12-3/TRBV12-4 many . CASSLLGPREPQHF TGTGCCAGCAGTTTACTGGGACCTAGGGAGCCCCAGCATTTT
TRBJ2-7 14 TRBV4-3 . TRBD1 CASSRDRGQDEQYF TGCGCCAGCAGCCGAGACAGGGGTCAGGACGAGCAGTACTTC
TRBJ1-1 15 TRBV5-5 many . CASSLGAAPNTEAFF TGTGCCAGCAGCTTGGGGGCGGCCCCGAACACTGAAGCTTTCTTT
TRBJ1-1 13 TRBV7-9 . . CASSAGPSSEAFF TGTGCCAGCAGCGCCGGGCCTTCGTCTGAAGCTTTCTTT
TRBJ1-2 14 TRBV5-1 many TRBD1 CASSPGQGARGYTF TGCGCCAGCAGCCCCGGCCAGGGGGCCAGGGGCTACACCTTC
TRBJ2-7 16 TRBV10-3 . TRBD1 CAISEPDTGTGIEQYF TGTGCCATCAGTGAGCCAGACACCGGGACAGGGATCGAGCAGTACTTC
TRBJ2-3 15 TRBV5-1 many . CASSLGVVSPDTQYF TGCGCCAGCAGCTTGGGAGTGGTTTCGCCAGATACGCAGTATTTT
TRBJ2-1 13 TRBV11-3 many . CASSLKASNEQFF TGTGCCAGCAGCCTTAAGGCCTCCAATGAGCAGTTCTTC
TRBJ1-4 14 TRBV9 many . CASSVSLRNEKLFF TGTGCCAGCAGCGTCTCCCTCAGGAATGAAAAACTGTTTTTT
TRBJ2-3 15 TRBV4-2 many . CASSTDLSSTDTQYF TGTGCCAGCAGCACGGACTTGTCGAGCACAGATACGCAGTATTTT
TRBJ2-5 14 TRBV20-1 once TRBD1 CSARDGGQGETQYF TGCAGTGCTAGAGATGGCGGACAGGGAGAGACCCAGTACTTC
TRBJ2-7 16 TRBV6-1 many . CASSEWFSGSSYEQYF TGTGCCAGCAGTGAATGGTTTAGCGGAAGCTCCTACGAGCAGTACTTC
TRBJ2-4 16 TRBV6-5 many . CASSYTRSGAKNIQYF TGTGCCAGCAGTTATACTCGATCGGGAGCCAAAAACATTCAGTACTTC
TRBJ2-1 16 TRBV30 . . CATVVGGGPSYNEQFF TGTGCAACGGTTGTAGGTGGCGGGCCCTCCTACAATGAGCAGTTCTTC
TRBJ1-1 13 TRBV18 many . CASLIGRDTEAFF TGTGCCAGCCTGATAGGCAGGGACACTGAAGCTTTCTTT
TRBJ2-1 14 TRBV1 . . CTSSPSPVWDEQFF TGCACCAGCAGCCCCTCCCCCGTTTGGGATGAGCAGTTCTTC
TRBJ1-1 13 TRBV3-1 . . CASSPRTQREAFF TGTGCCAGCAGCCCGCGGACGCAACGGGAGGCTTTCTTT
TRBJ2-3 12 TRBV10-3 . TRBD1 CAIQGETDTQYF TGTGCCATCCAGGGGGAGACAGATACGCAGTATTTT
TRBJ2-1 14 TRBV7-2 . TRBD2 CASSSSLAGNEQFF TGTGCCAGCAGCAGTAGTCTAGCGGGAAATGAGCAGTTCTTC
TRBJ2-3 18 TRBV12-3/TRBV12-4 . . CASSPGSGGIARTDTQYF TGTGCCAGCAGTCCGGGGAGCGGAGGTATAGCGCGCACAGATACGCAGTATTTT
TRBJ2-5 14 TRBV3-1 . . CASSQSRGRETQYF TGTGCCAGCAGCCAATCCAGGGGCCGGGAGACCCAGTACTTC
TRBJ1-1 14 TRBV7-2 few . CASSLARQNTEAFF TGTGCCAGCAGCTTAGCACGGCAAAACACTGAAGCTTTCTTT
TRBJ1-5 12 TRBV20-1 many . CSARTGNQPQHF TGCAGTGCTAGAACCGGCAATCAGCCCCAGCATTTT
TRBJ1-2 13 TRBV27 few TRBD1 CASGQGGFYGYTF TGTGCCAGCGGACAGGGCGGGTTCTATGGCTACACCTTC
TRBJ2-7 16 TRBV21-1 many . CASSVAGLAGFHEQYF TGTGCCAGCAGCGTGGCAGGACTAGCGGGGTTTCACGAGCAGTACTTC
TRBJ2-5 16 TRBV3-1 few TRBD2 CASSQVGLAGRETQYF TGTGCCAGCAGCCAAGTGGGACTAGCGGGGAGGGAGACCCAGTACTTC
TRBJ2-3 18 TRBV2 many TRBD1 CASSERGQEFTGRDTQYF TGTGCCAGCAGTGAAAGAGGACAGGAGTTCACGGGTCGAGATACGCAGTATTTT
TRBJ2-5 16 TRBV11-2 . . CASSLEAGWWEETQYF TGTGCCAGCAGTTTAGAGGCAGGGTGGTGGGAAGAGACCCAGTACTTC
TRBJ1-6 14 TRBV5-1 few . CASSLRSTSSPLHF TGCGCCAGCAGCTTGAGGAGTACGAGTTCACCCCTCCACTTT
TRBJ2-2 17 TRBV24-1 few . CATSDLLQGKGTGELFF TGTGCCACCAGTGATTTGCTACAGGGCAAGGGCACCGGGGAGCTGTTTTTT
TRBJ2-1 15 TRBV21-1 many . CASTPGLAGYNEQFF TGTGCCAGCACCCCGGGACTAGCGGGATACAATGAGCAGTTCTTC
TRBJ2-5 15 TRBV2 . . CASRGVGGGVETQYF TGTGCCAGCAGGGGGGTGGGAGGGGGCGTGGAGACCCAGTACTTC
TRBJ2-5 14 TRBV29-1 . . CGATRAAGRETLYF TGCGGCGCCACTAGAGCAGCGGGTAGGGAGACCCTGTACTTC
TRBJ1-6 16 TRBV7-8 many TRBD1 CASSVPRDRDNSPLHF TGTGCCAGCAGCGTCCCCCGGGACAGGGATAATTCACCCCTCCACTTT
TRBJ2-3 14 TRBV15 . . CATSRVPGSDTQYF TGTGCCACCAGCAGAGTACCAGGTTCCGATACGCAGTATTTT
TRBJ2-2 13 TRBV6-5 . . CASSYFGTGELFF TGTGCCAGCAGTTACTTTGGCACCGGGGAGCTGTTTTTT
TRBJ2-7 14 TRBV29-1 . . CSVERLSVPYEQYF TGCAGCGTTGAACGCCTCAGTGTCCCCTACGAGCAGTACTTC
TRBJ2-4 16 TRBV15 many TRBD1 CATSNRDRGPKNIQYF TGTGCCACCAGCAACCGGGACAGGGGTCCCAAAAACATTCAGTACTTC
TRBJ2-3 15 TRBV20-1 many TRBD2 CSARASGGSTDTQYF TGCAGTGCTAGGGCCAGCGGGGGAAGCACAGATACGCAGTATTTT
TRBJ2-1 19 TRBV12-3/TRBV12-4 many TRBD2 CASSHRTSGFGGGYNEQFF TGTGCCAGCAGCCACCGGACTAGCGGGTTTGGGGGCGGGTACAATGAGCAGTTCTTC